The text below deals with one T cell receptor (beta chain). The sample belongs to a study of blood T cell repertoires in COVID-19. Participants' own reports of clinical history determined their cohort assignment. Produced via immunoSEQ multiplex PCR; TCRdb's table is partial and in-frame only. The table includes 260,000 or so clones, approximately 88% detected once. With 6 bases clipped from V and 4 bases from J, the junction kept 2 bases outside the gene matches. Germline V lookup: CDR1 MDHEN, CDR2 SYDVKM. The CDR3 length is 13 residues. J is TRBJ1-1 and V is TRBV28; TRBD1 matches at 10 bases. The clonotype originates from a woman in her thirties or forties with acute COVID-19. Sequenced input: PBMCs or T cells enriched from blood (not recorded which). The CDR3 DNA sequence: TGTGCCAGCAGGACAGGGGGCAGCACTGAAGCTTTCTTT. As protein: CASRTGGSTEAFF.